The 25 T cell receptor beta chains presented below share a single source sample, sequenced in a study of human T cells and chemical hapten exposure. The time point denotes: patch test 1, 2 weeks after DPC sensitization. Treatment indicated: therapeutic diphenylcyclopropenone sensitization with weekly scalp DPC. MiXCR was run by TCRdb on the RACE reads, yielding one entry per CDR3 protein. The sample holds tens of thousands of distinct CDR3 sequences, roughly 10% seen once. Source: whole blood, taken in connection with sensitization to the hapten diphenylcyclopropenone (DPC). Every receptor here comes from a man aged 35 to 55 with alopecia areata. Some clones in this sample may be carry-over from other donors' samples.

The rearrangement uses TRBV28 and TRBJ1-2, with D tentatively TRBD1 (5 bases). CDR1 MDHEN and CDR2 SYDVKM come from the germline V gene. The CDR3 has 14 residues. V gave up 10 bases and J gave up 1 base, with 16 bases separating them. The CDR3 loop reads CATLPGPINYGYTF. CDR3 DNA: TGTGCCACCCTCCCGGGACCGATTAACTATGGCTACACCTTC.

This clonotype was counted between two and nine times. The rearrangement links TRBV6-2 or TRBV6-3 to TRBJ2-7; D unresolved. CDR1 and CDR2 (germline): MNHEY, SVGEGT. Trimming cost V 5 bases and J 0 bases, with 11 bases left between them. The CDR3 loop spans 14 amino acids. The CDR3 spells CASSLPASSYEQYV. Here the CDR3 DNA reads TGTGCCAGCAGTCTCCCGGCAAGCTCCTACGAGCAGTACGTC.

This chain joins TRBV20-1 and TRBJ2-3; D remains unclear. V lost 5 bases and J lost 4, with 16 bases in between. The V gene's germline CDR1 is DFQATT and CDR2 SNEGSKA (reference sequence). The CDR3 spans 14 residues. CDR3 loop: CSAAESTESDTQYF. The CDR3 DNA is TGCAGTGCTGCGGAGTCTACAGAGTCAGATACGCAGTATTTT.

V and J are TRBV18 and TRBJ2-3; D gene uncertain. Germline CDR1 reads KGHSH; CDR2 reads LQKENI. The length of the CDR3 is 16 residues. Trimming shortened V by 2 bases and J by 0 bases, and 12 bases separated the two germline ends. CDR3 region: CASSPLRGSSTDTQYF. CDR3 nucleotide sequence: TGTGCCAGCTCACCATTACGTGGATCTAGCACAGATACGCAGTATTTT. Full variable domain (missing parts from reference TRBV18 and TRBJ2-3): NAGVMQNPRHLVRRRGQEARLRCSPMKGHSHVYWYRQLPEEGLKFMVYLQKENIIDESGMPKERFSAEFPKEGPSILRIQQVVRGDSAAYFCASSPLRGSSTDTQYFGPGTRLTVL.

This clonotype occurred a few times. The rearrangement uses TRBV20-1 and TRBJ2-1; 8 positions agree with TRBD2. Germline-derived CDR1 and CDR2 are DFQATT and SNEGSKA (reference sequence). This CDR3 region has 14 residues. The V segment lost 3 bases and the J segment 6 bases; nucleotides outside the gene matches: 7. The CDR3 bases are TGCAGTGCTAGGTCTTTCGGGAGGGGCAATGAGCAGTTCTTC. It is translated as CSARSFGRGNEQFF.

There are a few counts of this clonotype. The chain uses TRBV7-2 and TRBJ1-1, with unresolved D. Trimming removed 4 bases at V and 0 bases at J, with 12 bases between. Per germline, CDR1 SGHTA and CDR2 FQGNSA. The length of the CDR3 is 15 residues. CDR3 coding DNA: TGTGCCAGCAGCTACGGTATAGGGATGAACACTGAAGCTTTCTTT. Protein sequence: CASSYGIGMNTEAFF.

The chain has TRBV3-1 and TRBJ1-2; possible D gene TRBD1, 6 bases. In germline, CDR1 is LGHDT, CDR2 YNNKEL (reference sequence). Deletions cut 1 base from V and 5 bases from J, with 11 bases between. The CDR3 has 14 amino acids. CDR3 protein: CASSQGRGSYGYTF. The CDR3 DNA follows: TGTGCCAGCAGCCAAGGCAGGGGATCGTATGGCTACACCTTC.

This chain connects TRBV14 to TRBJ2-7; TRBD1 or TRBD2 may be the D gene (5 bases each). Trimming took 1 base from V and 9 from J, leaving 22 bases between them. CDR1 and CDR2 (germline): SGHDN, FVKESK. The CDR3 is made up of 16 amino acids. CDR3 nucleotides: TGTGCCAGCAGCCAAGGTGTTCGAGACAGAGGGTCGCGGCAGTACTTC. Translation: CASSQGVRDRGSRQYF.

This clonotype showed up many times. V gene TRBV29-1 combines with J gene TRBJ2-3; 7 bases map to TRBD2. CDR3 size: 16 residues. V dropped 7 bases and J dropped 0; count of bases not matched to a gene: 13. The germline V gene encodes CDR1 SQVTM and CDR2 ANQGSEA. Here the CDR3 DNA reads TGCAGCGCCCACCCCCTTGCGGGGGTTAGCACAGATACGCAGTATTTT. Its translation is CSAHPLAGVSTDTQYF.

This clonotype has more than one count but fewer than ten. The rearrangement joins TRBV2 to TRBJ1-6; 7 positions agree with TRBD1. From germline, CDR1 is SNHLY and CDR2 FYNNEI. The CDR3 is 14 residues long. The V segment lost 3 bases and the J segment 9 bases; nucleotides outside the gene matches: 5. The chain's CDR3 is CASSDETGSSPLHF. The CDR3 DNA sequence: TGTGCCAGCAGTGATGAGACAGGGAGTTCACCCCTCCACTTT.

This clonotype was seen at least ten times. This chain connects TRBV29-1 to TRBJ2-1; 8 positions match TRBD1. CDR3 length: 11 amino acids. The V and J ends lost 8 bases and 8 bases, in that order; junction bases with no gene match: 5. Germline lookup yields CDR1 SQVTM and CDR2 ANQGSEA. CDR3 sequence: CSIDRGHEQFF. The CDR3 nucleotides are TGCAGCATAGACAGGGGACATGAGCAGTTCTTC.

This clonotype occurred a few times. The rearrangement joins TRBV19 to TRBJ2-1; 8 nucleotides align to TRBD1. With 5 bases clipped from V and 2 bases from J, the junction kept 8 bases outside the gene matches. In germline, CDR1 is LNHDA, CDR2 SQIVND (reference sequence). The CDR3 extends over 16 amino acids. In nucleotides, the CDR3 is TGTGCCAGTAGTGTCACCGGGACAGGACCCTACAATGAGCAGTTCTTC. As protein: CASSVTGTGPYNEQFF.

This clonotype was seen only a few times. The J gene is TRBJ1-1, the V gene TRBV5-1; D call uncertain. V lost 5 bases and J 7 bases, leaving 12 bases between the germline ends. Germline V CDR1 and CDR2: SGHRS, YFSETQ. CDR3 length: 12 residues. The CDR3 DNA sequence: TGCGCCAGCAGTGGAGCCAATTATGAAGCTTTCTTT. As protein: CASSGANYEAFF. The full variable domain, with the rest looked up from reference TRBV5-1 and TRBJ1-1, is KAGVTQTPRYLIKTRGQQVTLSCSPISGHRSVSWYQQTPGQGLQFLFEYFSETQRNKGNFPGRFSGRQFSNSRSEMNVSTLELGDSALYLCASSGANYEAFFGQGTRLTVV.

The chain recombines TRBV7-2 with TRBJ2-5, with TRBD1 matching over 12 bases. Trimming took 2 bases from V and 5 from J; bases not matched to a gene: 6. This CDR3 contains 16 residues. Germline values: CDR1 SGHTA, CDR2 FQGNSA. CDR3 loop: CASSLPGQGAEETQYF. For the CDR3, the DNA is TGTGCCAGCAGCTTACCGGGACAGGGGGCGGAGGAGACCCAGTACTTC.

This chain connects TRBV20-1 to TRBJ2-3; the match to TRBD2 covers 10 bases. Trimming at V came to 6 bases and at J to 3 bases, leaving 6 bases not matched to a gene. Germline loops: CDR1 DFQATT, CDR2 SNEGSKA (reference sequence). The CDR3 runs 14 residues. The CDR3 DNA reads TGCAGTGCCTCGTCTAGCGGGAGTACAGATACGCAGTATTTT. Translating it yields CSASSSGSTDTQYF.

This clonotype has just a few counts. The CDR3 nucleotides are TGTGCCAGCAGCTTGAGGCGGACTAGCACAGATACGCAGTATTTT. Its protein is CASSLRRTSTDTQYF. The chain employs TRBV7-9 and TRBJ2-3, with a tentative D call TRBD2 (5 bases). Per germline, CDR1 SEHNR and CDR2 FQNEAQ (reference sequence). Trimming removed 3 bases at V and 0 bases at J, with 10 bases between. This CDR3 has 15 residues.

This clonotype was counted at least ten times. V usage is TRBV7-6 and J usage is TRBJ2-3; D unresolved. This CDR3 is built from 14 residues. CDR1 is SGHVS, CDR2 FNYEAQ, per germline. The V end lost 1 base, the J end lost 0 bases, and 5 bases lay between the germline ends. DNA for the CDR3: TGTGCCAGCAGCTTAGGGCCTAGCACAGATACGCAGTATTTT. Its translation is CASSLGPSTDTQYF.

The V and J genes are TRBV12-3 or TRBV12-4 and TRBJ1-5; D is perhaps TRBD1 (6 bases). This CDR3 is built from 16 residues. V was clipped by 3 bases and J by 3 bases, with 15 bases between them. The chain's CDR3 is CASSFFSGQTNQPQHF. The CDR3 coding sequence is TGTGCCAGCAGTTTTTTCTCCGGACAGACCAATCAGCCCCAGCATTTT.

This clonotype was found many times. The CDR3 coding sequence is TGTGCCAGCAGCCCCGGAGGGGGTAGCTATGGCTACACCTTC. Its protein is CASSPGGGSYGYTF. The rearrangement uses TRBV9 and TRBJ1-2; TRBD1 might be the D (6 bases). Deletions cut 4 bases from V and 4 bases from J, with 14 bases between. The germline CDR1 and CDR2 sequences are SGDLS and YYNGEE. The CDR3 has 14 residues.

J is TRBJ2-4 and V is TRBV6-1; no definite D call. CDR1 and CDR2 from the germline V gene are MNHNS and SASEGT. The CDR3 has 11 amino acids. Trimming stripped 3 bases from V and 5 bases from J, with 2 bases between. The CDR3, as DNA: TGTGCCAGCAGTGACCAAAACATTCAGTACTTC. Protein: CASSDQNIQYF.

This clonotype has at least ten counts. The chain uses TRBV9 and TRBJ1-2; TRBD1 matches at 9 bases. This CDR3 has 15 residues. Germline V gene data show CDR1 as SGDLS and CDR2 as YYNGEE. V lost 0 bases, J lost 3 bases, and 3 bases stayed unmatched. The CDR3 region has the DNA TGTGCCAGCAGCGTAGCAGGACAGGGGTACTATGGCTACACCTTC. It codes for CASSVAGQGYYGYTF.

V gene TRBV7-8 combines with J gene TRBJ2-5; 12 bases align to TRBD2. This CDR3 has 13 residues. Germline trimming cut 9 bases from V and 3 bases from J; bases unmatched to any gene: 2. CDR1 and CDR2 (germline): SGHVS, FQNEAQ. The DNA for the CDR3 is TGTGCCAGTAGGACTAGCGGGAAAGAGACCCAGTACTTC. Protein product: CASRTSGKETQYF.

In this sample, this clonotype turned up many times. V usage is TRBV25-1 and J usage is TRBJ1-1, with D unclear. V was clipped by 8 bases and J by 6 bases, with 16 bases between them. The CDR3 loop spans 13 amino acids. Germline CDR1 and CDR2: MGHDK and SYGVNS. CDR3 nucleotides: TGTGCCAGCGGACCGACACCAATGGCTGAAGCTTTCTTT. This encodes CASGPTPMAEAFF.

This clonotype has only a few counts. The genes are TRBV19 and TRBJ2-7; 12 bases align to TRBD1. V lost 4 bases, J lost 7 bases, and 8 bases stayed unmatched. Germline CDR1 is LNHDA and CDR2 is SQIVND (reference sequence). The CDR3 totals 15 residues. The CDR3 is CASSTPGQGASEQYV. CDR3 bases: TGTGCCAGTAGTACCCCGGGACAGGGGGCGAGTGAGCAGTACGTC.

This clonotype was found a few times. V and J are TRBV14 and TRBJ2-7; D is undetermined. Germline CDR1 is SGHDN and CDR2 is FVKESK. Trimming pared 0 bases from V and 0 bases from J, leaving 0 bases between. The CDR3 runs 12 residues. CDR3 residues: CASSQDSYEQYV. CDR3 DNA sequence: TGTGCCAGCAGCCAAGACTCCTACGAGCAGTACGTC.